The T cell receptor (beta chain) described here comes from a study of neurological immune-mediated disorders. With 10-nucleotide random UMIs included, cDNA was synthesized by 5'RACE. TCRdb passed the 5' RACE reads through MiXCR, listing each CDR3 protein once. The sample holds some 60,000 distinct CDR3 sequences, roughly a tenth seen once. Germline V lookup: CDR1 MNHEY, CDR2 SVGEGT. The CDR3 is 12 amino acids. Trimming removed 8 bases at V and 3 bases at J, with 11 bases between. The time point is: longitudinal time-point 1 (baseline). This clonotype was recorded many times. This chain connects TRBV6-2 or TRBV6-3 to TRBJ2-7; D remains unclear. The TCR comes from a male donor with HTLV-1-associated myelopathy (HAM/TSP). The sequencing sample was made of PBMCs. CDR3 in DNA: TGTGCCAGCCTGACATGGATCTACGAGCAGTACTTC. It is translated as CASLTWIYEQYF.